By its share, the clone carrying this T cell receptor beta chain is medium-sized. Its specificity is not known. The data belong to a study of OX40 agonist ivuxolimab in advanced cancers. Sequenced by immunoSEQ multiplex PCR; TCRdb stores in-frame clones only, minus some. Here the sample spans 80,000 to 100,000 clones, 90% being singletons. Peripheral blood came from all dose cohorts at three timepoints. Whole-study findings and limits: Clones of CD4+ and CD8+ blood T cells grew by week 6 at doses of 0.1 to 3.0 mg/kg.

Sequencing was performed on CD4+ or CD8+ T cells sorted from blood, taken in a trial of the OX40 agonist ivuxolimab. The receptor comes from an adult with an advanced solid tumor such as melanoma, head and neck, liver or kidney cancer.

CDR3 sequence: CASSLVVDRVSTEAFF. The CDR3 DNA reads as TGTGCCAGCAGCTTGGTCGTGGACAGGGTTTCCACTGAAGCTTTCTTT. The V call is TRBV5-5, the J call TRBJ1-1; TRBD1 agrees at 8 bases. The V segment lost 0 bases and the J segment 4 bases; nucleotides outside the gene matches: 8. The CDR3 length is 16 residues. Looked up from germline, CDR1 is SGHKS and CDR2 is YYEKEE (reference sequence).